The clone carrying this T cell receptor (beta chain) has only a few counts. Its antigen is undetermined. The sample belongs to a study of T cell repertoires in cytomegalovirus infection. General observations from the study: Within the response measured ex vivo, HLA-C-restricted CMV-specific TCR beta clonotypes were dominant.

The CDR3 loop spans 13 amino acids. Trimming stripped 4 bases from V and 4 bases from J, with 10 bases between. Each CDR3 protein gets one entry after TCRdb re-called the reads with MiXCR. The sample carries 300,000 to 400,000 distinct CDR3 sequences, approximately 25% recorded once. The genes are TRBV12-3 or TRBV12-4 and TRBJ1-1, with a weak D call TRBD1 (6 bases). The sample consisted of cultured PBMCs, taken from culture after CMV antigen stimulation. The receptor was isolated from a human donor in good health (CMV status not recorded). Some clones in this sample may be carry-over from other donors' samples. CDR3 in DNA: TGTGCCAGCAGTTACAGGGAATTCACTGAAGCTTTCTTT. Translating gives CASSYREFTEAFF.